The 19 T cell receptor beta chains listed next were all sequenced from one sample in a study of CD8+ T cells in alopecia areata. Reverse transcription of extracted RNA yielded cDNA, which provided the sequencing template. Produced via immunoSEQ multiplex PCR; TCRdb's table is partial and in-frame only. This table has tens of thousands of clones, just over 70% appearing once. Regarding treatment: oral pan-JAK inhibitor, 5-10 mg twice daily. Here the sequenced sample was CD8+ T cells sorted from blood, taken at roughly week 45, from a patient treated with tofacitinib. All receptors come from a human donor with alopecia areata.

The V gene is TRBV27, the J gene TRBJ2-3; 8 positions match TRBD2. After removal of 1 base from V and 2 bases from J, the junction contained 2 bases not matched to a gene. Germline V gene data show CDR1 as MNHEY and CDR2 as SMNVEV (reference sequence). This CDR3 is built from 15 residues. The CDR3 region has the DNA TGTGCCAGCAGTTTATTACTAGCGGACACAGATACGCAGTATTTT. This translates into CASSLLLADTDTQYF.

The genes are TRBV2 and TRBJ1-6; 7 bases map to TRBD1. Germline CDR1 is SNHLY and CDR2 is FYNNEI. V shed 3 bases and J 10 bases; nucleotides not matched to a gene: 9. This CDR3 is built from 15 residues. CDR3 region: CASSEARQGYSPLHF. In DNA form, the CDR3 reads TGTGCCAGCAGTGAGGCCAGACAGGGATACTCACCCCTCCACTTT.

This chain connects TRBV29-1 to TRBJ2-2; TRBD1 might be the D (5 bases). The CDR3 length is 14 residues. Germline CDR1 is SQVTM and CDR2 is ANQGSEA. The V end lost 2 bases, the J end lost 6 bases, and 13 bases lay between the germline ends. Here the CDR3 reads CSVEPDRSPGELFF. CDR3 bases: TGCAGCGTTGAACCCGACAGATCACCCGGGGAGCTGTTTTTT.

V and J are TRBV27 and TRBJ2-5, with TRBD2 identical over 16 bases. Unmatched junction bases numbered 12, after V lost 6 bases and J lost 5 bases. Germline CDR1 reads MNHEY; CDR2 reads SMNVEV (reference sequence). The CDR3 loop spans 18 amino acids. The DNA for the CDR3 is TGTGCCAGCAGCTCCTCCGGGACTAGCGGGGGGGCCGGTGAGACCCAGTACTTC. This codes for CASSSSGTSGGAGETQYF.

The rearrangement links TRBV2 to TRBJ1-4, with D possibly TRBD1 on 6 matching bases. This CDR3 region has 13 residues. Germline CDR1 and CDR2: SNHLY and FYNNEI. V shed 5 bases and J shed 13 bases, with 17 bases lying between them. The CDR3 bases are TGTGCCAGCAGTTTAACGACAGGCCGAGGACTGTTTTTT. Residues: CASSLTTGRGLFF.

The chain is built from TRBV14 and TRBJ1-1; possibly TRBD1 for D (5 bases). The CDR3 loop spans 13 amino acids. Trimming pared 1 base from V and 7 bases from J, leaving 10 bases between. The germline CDR1 and CDR2 sequences are SGHDN and FVKESK. The CDR3 bases are TGTGCCAGCAGCCAAGCCGGGAGGGGTGAAGCTTTCTTT. Its translation is CASSQAGRGEAFF.

The V call is TRBV4-3, the J call TRBJ1-6; 8 nucleotides agree with TRBD1. This CDR3 comprises 15 residues. Germline V gives CDR1 LGHNA, CDR2 YSLEER. The V and J ends lost 3 bases and 5 bases, in that order; junction bases with no gene match: 3. Written as DNA, the CDR3 is TGCGCCAGCAGCCAGGAGACAGGGGATAATTCACCCCTCCACTTT. Its translation: CASSQETGDNSPLHF.

The gene calls are TRBV6-6 and TRBJ1-2; TRBD1 aligns across 11 bases. CDR1 and CDR2 from the germline V gene are MNHNY and SVGAGI (reference sequence). J was trimmed by 8 bases and V by 6 bases; bases with no gene match: 11. The CDR3 covers 15 residues. The CDR3 loop reads CASSSGTGGEEGYTF. The CDR3 DNA is TGTGCCAGCAGCTCCGGGACAGGGGGAGAGGAGGGCTACACCTTC.

The genes are TRBV7-2 and TRBJ2-5; D possibly matches TRBD1 or TRBD2 (5 bases each). Trimming pared 5 bases from V and 1 base from J, leaving 8 bases between. The CDR3 runs 13 residues. CDR1 and CDR2 (germline): SGHTA, FQGNSA. CDR3 residues: CASSPGTQETQYF. CDR3 sequence (DNA): TGTGCCAGCAGCCCAGGGACCCAAGAGACCCAGTACTTC.

The rearrangement joins TRBV29-1 to TRBJ2-1; TRBD2 agrees at 7 bases. Trimming cost V 4 bases and J 8 bases; bases outside gene matches: 8. The germline V gene encodes CDR1 SQVTM and CDR2 ANQGSEA. The CDR3 consists of 13 residues. CDR3 residues: CSVAGAGVDEQFF. Here the CDR3 DNA reads TGCAGCGTTGCGGGTGCGGGGGTCGATGAGCAGTTCTTC.

This clone has a handful of counts. The CDR3 bases are TGTGCCAGCAGTTACGGGCGGGGGCCCTACGAGCAGTACTTC. This codes for CASSYGRGPYEQYF. The rearrangement links TRBV7-2 to TRBJ2-7; maybe TRBD2 (7 bases). V dropped 6 bases and J dropped 2 bases, with 14 bases sitting between them. CDR1 is SGHTA and CDR2 is FQGNSA in the germline V gene. The CDR3 is 14 residues long.

The genes are TRBV9 and TRBJ1-1; unclear D gene. CDR1 SGDLS and CDR2 YYNGEE come from the germline V gene. The CDR3 length is 14 residues. Trimming took off 0 bases at V and 1 base at J, with 7 bases between the two ends. As DNA, the CDR3 is TGTGCCAGCAGCGTAGTATCCGGGAACACTGAAGCTTTCTTT. It encodes CASSVVSGNTEAFF.

The chain employs TRBV4-1 and TRBJ2-2; D may be TRBD1 (6 bases). Germline V gene lookup returns CDR1 MGHRA and CDR2 YSYEKL. Deletions cut 0 bases from V and 0 bases from J, with 11 bases between. The CDR3 contains 17 residues. The CDR3 DNA sequence: TGCGCCAGCAGCCAAGAGGGTGGGGGCCCGAACACCGGGGAGCTGTTTTTT. Translated: CASSQEGGGPNTGELFF.

The chain employs TRBV27 and TRBJ2-1; no firm D call. The length of the CDR3 is 15 residues. Trimming removed 6 bases at V and 1 base at J, with 13 bases between. Germline lookup yields CDR1 MNHEY and CDR2 SMNVEV (reference sequence). CDR3 in amino acids: CASRTLSRSYNEQFF. The CDR3 nucleotides read TGTGCCAGCAGGACACTCTCCCGTTCCTACAATGAGCAGTTCTTC.

V gene TRBV7-2 combines with J gene TRBJ2-1, with D unclear. The CDR3 has 12 amino acids. Germline CDR1 and CDR2: SGHTA and FQGNSA. Trimming pared 5 bases from V and 9 bases from J, leaving 11 bases between. DNA for the CDR3: TGTGCCAGCAGCCCTCGGGCAGGTGAGCAGTTCTTC. Protein sequence: CASSPRAGEQFF.

The chain couples TRBV13 to TRBJ2-5; TRBD1 aligns across 7 bases. V dropped 4 bases and J dropped 5; count of bases not matched to a gene: 4. The germline V gene has CDR1 PRHDT and CDR2 FYEKMQ (reference sequence). The CDR3 loop spans 13 amino acids. DNA of the CDR3: TGTGCCAGCAGCTCGACAGGGATTGAGACCCAGTACTTC. It yields the protein CASSSTGIETQYF.

The chain employs TRBV6-5 and TRBJ2-7; D gene ambiguous. The V gene's germline CDR1 is MNHEY and CDR2 SVGAGI. CDR3 size: 13 residues. Trimming pared 2 bases from V and 0 bases from J, leaving 5 bases between. The CDR3 is CASSYQYSYEQYF. The DNA of the CDR3 is TGTGCCAGCAGTTACCAGTACTCCTACGAGCAGTACTTC.

The chain joins TRBV7-3 to TRBJ2-3; D gene uncertain. The CDR3 loop spans 15 amino acids. V was clipped by 2 bases and J by 0 bases, with 9 bases between them. Germline CDR1 reads SGHTA; CDR2 reads FQGTGA. The CDR3 region has the DNA TGTGCCAGCAGCTTAGTCAGCTCTAGCACAGATACGCAGTATTTT. Encoded protein: CASSLVSSSTDTQYF.

As DNA, the CDR3 is TGTGCCAGCAGTTTAACGGCACAGGGAGGCTACGAGCAGTACTTC. Translated: CASSLTAQGGYEQYF. V usage is TRBV27 and J usage is TRBJ2-7; tentatively, D is TRBD1 or TRBD2 (6 bases each). The germline V gene has CDR1 MNHEY and CDR2 SMNVEV (reference sequence). V lost 2 bases and J lost 3, with 14 bases in between. This CDR3 spans 15 amino acids.